A single sample gave rise to the 17 T cell receptor beta chains below, sequenced in a study of T-cell memory formation after mild COVID-19. TCRdb re-analysed the 5' RACE reads in MiXCR, keeping a single row per CDR3 protein. The sample holds 200,000 or so distinct CDR3 sequences, roughly 17% seen once. Sequencing was carried out using PBMCs or a T cell subset sorted from them (not recorded which). The receptors stem from an adult woman who had mild COVID-19 (a few samples of this study predate the infection). Cell type and time point are not known.

This clonotype turned up a few times. The chain uses TRBV6-2 or TRBV6-3 and TRBJ2-2, with TRBD2 matching over 10 bases. The CDR3 contains 17 residues. The V gene end was trimmed by 6 bases and the J gene end by 6 bases; junction bases not matched to a gene: 13. Germline CDR1 reads MNHEY; CDR2 reads SVGEGT. This chain's CDR3 is CASSSLKREGRAGELFF. The DNA of the CDR3 is TGTGCCAGCAGCTCTCTAAAGCGGGAGGGCCGCGCCGGGGAGCTGTTTTTT.

The chain links TRBV12-3 or TRBV12-4 to TRBJ2-1; the D is unclear. This CDR3 has 10 amino acids. V lost 2 bases and J lost 15, with 8 bases in between. CDR3 nucleotides: TGTGCCAGCAGTTTAAGTTCACTGTTCTTC. Translation: CASSLSSLFF.

CDR3 nucleotides: TGTGCCAGCAGTTGGAGCAGGGACGACACCGGGGAGCTGTTTTTT. Encoded protein: CASSWSRDDTGELFF. The chain is built from TRBV6-5 and TRBJ2-2; either TRBD1 or TRBD2 may supply D (5 bases each). Germline-derived CDR1 and CDR2 are MNHEY and SVGAGI. The CDR3 spans 15 residues. V was trimmed by 4 bases and J by 3 bases, leaving 12 bases between them.

The rearrangement joins TRBV30 to TRBJ2-2, with TRBD1 matching 7 bases. Losses at the gene ends were 4 bases for V and 1 base for J; bases not matched to a gene: 6. The CDR3 has 15 amino acids. The germline V gene encodes CDR1 GTSNPN and CDR2 SVGIG (reference sequence). CDR3 sequence: CAWNTGQMNTGELFF. As DNA, the CDR3 is TGTGCCTGGAATACGGGACAGATGAACACCGGGGAGCTGTTTTTT.

The rearrangement uses TRBV30 and TRBJ2-2; 8 nucleotides line up with TRBD1. This CDR3 comprises 15 residues. Trimming cost V 4 bases and J 0 bases; bases outside gene matches: 4. The germline V gene has CDR1 GTSNPN and CDR2 SVGIG (reference sequence). For the CDR3, the DNA is TGTGCCTGGATCTTGGGACAGGCGAACACCGGGGAGCTGTTTTTT. It yields the protein CAWILGQANTGELFF.

Concerning this clonotype: The junction shows a germline mismatch at one end, possibly a read error. This chain joins TRBV3-1 and TRBJ1-2; D unclear. The CDR3 consists of 14 residues. Germline CDR1 is LGHDT and CDR2 is YNNKEL (reference sequence). The CDR3 region is CASRPPGFNYGYTF. For the CDR3, the DNA is TGTGCCAGCAGGCCTCCAGGTTTTAACTACGGCTACACCTTC.

The chain has TRBV24-1 and TRBJ2-1; D is perhaps TRBD2 (6 bases). This CDR3 spans 15 amino acids. Trimming removed 7 bases at V and 9 bases at J, with 21 bases between. Germline CDR1 is KGHDR and CDR2 is SFDVKD. The CDR3 bases are TGTGCCACCAGCGAACCCCGGGGACTCGAGACTGAGCAGTTCTTC. Its protein product is CATSEPRGLETEQFF.

In its sample, this clonotype was seen many times. J is TRBJ2-5 and V is TRBV18; D not resolved. Germline V CDR1 and CDR2: KGHSH, LQKENI. The CDR3 spans 15 residues. V dropped 4 bases and J dropped 4 bases, with 16 bases sitting between them. In nucleotides, the CDR3 is TGTGCCAGCTCACGCCCGGCCATCTTTGCAGAGACCCAGTACTTC. Its translation is CASSRPAIFAETQYF.

This clonotype has more than one count but fewer than ten. V and J are TRBV12-3 or TRBV12-4 and TRBJ2-3, with TRBD2 identical over 11 bases. The junction had 12 bases not matched to a gene; V was cut back by 1 base and J by 6 bases. The CDR3 is 18 amino acids. CDR3 coding DNA: TGTGCCAGCAGTTTAGACGCCGGGACTAGCGGTGCGGGTGATACGCAGTATTTT. This sequence encodes CASSLDAGTSGAGDTQYF.

The chain combines TRBV3-1 with TRBJ2-7, with D tentatively TRBD1 or TRBD2 (5 bases each). Germline V gene lookup returns CDR1 LGHDT and CDR2 YNNKEL (reference sequence). V dropped 2 bases and J dropped 4 bases, with 18 bases sitting between them. This CDR3 contains 16 residues. The DNA of the CDR3 is TGTGCCAGCAGCCAACGGGGCGGCCGATCAGTATACGAGCAGTACTTC. Its protein product is CASSQRGGRSVYEQYF.

The V call is TRBV12-3 or TRBV12-4, the J call TRBJ2-6, with D perhaps TRBD2 (5 bases). V was pared by 7 bases and J by 2 bases, with 12 bases between. The CDR3 is 15 amino acids. The CDR3 DNA follows: TGTGCCAGCACAACGTCGGAGGCTGGGGCCAACGTCCTGACTTTC. Its translation is CASTTSEAGANVLTF.

In this sample, this clonotype turned up a few times. V is TRBV7-9 and J is TRBJ1-6, with 8 bases lining up with TRBD1. The length of the CDR3 is 16 residues. Trimming took 1 base from V and 3 from J; bases not matched to a gene: 2. Germline V CDR1 and CDR2: SEHNR, FQNEAQ (reference sequence). The CDR3 loop is CASSLGQGFYNSPLHF. The CDR3 DNA sequence: TGTGCCAGCAGCTTAGGACAGGGGTTCTATAATTCACCCCTCCACTTT.

The chain is built from TRBV30 and TRBJ2-4; 9 positions match TRBD1. This CDR3 region has 17 residues. With V trimmed by 7 bases and J by 6 bases, 19 bases remained unmatched. Germline V lookup: CDR1 GTSNPN, CDR2 SVGIG (reference sequence). This chain's CDR3 is CAYSSPGQGPRANIQYF. CDR3 coding DNA: TGTGCCTATTCATCTCCGGGACAGGGTCCACGGGCAAACATTCAGTACTTC.

The V call is TRBV14, the J call TRBJ1-1; D uncertain. The CDR3 loop spans 13 amino acids. Trimming removed 6 bases at V and 8 bases at J, with 16 bases between. The germline CDR1 and CDR2 sequences are SGHDN and FVKESK. The CDR3 here is CASSRVSLREAFF. The CDR3 DNA is TGTGCCAGCAGTAGAGTTTCCTTACGGGAAGCTTTCTTT.

The sample holds a few counts of this clonotype. V is TRBV6-6 and J is TRBJ2-7; no clear D gene. Trimming took off 1 base at V and 6 bases at J, with 19 bases between the two ends. CDR3 length equals 16 residues. The germline gives CDR1 MNHNY, CDR2 SVGAGI (reference sequence). The CDR3 sequence is CASSYCVIRQGCEQYF. CDR3 coding DNA: TGTGCCAGCAGTTACTGCGTTATACGCCAAGGTTGCGAGCAGTACTTC.

A few counts support this clonotype. This chain connects TRBV20-1 to TRBJ2-1, with D possibly matching TRBD2 (6 bases). The CDR3 consists of 16 residues. Germline V gives CDR1 DFQATT, CDR2 SNEGSKA (reference sequence). Trimming removed 2 bases from V and 0 bases from J, with 14 bases in between. The DNA of the CDR3 is TGCAGTGCTAGAAAAAGTGGGGGGATCTCCTACAATGAGCAGTTCTTC. This gives the protein CSARKSGGISYNEQFF.

This clonotype appeared many times. This chain links TRBV5-1 with TRBJ2-6; the D is unclear. V lost 4 bases, J lost 3 bases, and 5 bases lay in between. This CDR3 contains 13 residues. Germline loops: CDR1 SGHRS, CDR2 YFSETQ. The chain's CDR3 is CASSRGGANVLTF. The CDR3, as DNA: TGCGCCAGCAGCCGTGGTGGGGCCAACGTCCTGACTTTC. The complete variable domain, with remaining parts taken from reference TRBV5-1 and TRBJ2-6, reads KAGVTQTPRYLIKTRGQQVTLSCSPISGHRSVSWYQQTPGQGLQFLFEYFSETQRNKGNFPGRFSGRQFSNSRSEMNVSTLELGDSALYLCASSRGGANVLTFGAGSRLTVL.